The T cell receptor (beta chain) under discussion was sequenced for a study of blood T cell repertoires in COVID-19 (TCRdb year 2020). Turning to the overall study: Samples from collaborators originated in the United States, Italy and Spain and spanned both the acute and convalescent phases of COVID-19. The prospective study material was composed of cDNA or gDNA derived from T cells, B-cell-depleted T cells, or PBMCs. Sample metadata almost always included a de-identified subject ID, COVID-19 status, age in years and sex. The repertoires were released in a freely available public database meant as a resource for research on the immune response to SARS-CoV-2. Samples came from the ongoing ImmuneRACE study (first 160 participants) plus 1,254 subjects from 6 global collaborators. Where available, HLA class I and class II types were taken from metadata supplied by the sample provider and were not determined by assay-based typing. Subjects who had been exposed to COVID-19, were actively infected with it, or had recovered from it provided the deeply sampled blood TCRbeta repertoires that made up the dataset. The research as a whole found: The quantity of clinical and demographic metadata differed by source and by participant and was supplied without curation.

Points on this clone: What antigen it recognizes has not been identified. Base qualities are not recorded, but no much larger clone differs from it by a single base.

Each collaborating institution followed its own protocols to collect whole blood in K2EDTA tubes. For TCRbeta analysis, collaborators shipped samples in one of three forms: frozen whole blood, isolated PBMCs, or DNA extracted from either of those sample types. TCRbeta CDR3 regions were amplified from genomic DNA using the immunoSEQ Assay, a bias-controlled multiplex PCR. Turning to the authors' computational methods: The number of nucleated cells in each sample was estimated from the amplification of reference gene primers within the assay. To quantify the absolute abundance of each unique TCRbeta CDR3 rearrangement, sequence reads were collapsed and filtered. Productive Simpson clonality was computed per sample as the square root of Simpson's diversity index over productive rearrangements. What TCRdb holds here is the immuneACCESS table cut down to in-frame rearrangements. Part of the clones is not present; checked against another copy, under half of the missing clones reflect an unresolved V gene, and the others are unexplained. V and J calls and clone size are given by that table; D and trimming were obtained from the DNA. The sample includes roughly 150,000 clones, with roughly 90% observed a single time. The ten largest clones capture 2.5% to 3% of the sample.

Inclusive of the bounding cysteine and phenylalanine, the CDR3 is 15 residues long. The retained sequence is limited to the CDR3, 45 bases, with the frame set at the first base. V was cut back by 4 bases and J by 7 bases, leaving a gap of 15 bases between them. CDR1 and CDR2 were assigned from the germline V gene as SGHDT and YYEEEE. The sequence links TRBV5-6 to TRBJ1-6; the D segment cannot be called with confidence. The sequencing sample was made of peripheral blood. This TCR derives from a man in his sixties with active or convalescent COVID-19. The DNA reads TGTGCCAGCAGCCGGCGCGGGCTGGGAAATTCACCCCTCCACTTT. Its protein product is CASSRRGLGNSPLHF.